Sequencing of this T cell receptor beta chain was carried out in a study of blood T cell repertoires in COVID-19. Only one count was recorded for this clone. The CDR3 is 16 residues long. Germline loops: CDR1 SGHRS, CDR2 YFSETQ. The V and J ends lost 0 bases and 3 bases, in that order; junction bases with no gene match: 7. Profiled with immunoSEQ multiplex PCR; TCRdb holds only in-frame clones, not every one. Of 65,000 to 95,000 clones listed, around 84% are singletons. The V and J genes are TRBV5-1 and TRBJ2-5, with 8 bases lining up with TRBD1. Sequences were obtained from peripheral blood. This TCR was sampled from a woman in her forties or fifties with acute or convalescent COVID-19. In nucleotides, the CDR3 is TGCGCCAGCAGCTTGGCTTCCTCGACAGGGGAAGAGACCCAGTACTTC. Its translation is CASSLASSTGEETQYF.